Listed below are T cell receptor beta chains from one sample, sequenced in a study of OX40 agonist ivuxolimab in advanced cancers. The assay was immunoSEQ multiplex PCR, and TCRdb's table has in-frame clones only and misses some. This table has about 58,000 clones, approximately 82% appearing once. This sample comprised CD4+ or CD8+ T cells sorted from blood, obtained in a trial of the OX40 agonist ivuxolimab. Receptors originate from an adult with an advanced solid tumor such as melanoma, head and neck, liver or kidney cancer. Both conserved end residues are part of each CDR3. A D gene is named only where the DNA matches it firmly. Clone size appears in some rows only: once, few, many, or a class for an expanded clone.

V	D	size	J	DNA	CDR3
TRBV7-2	TRBD1	-	TRBJ2-1	TGTGCCAGCAGCTTGGACAGGGCCTCCTACAATGAGCAGTTCTTC	CASSLDRASYNEQFF
TRBV7-8	TRBD2	-	TRBJ2-5	TGTGCCAGCAGCCCCGGACTAGCGGGGGAGACCCAGTACTTC	CASSPGLAGETQYF
TRBV14	-	-	TRBJ2-3	TGTGCCAGCAGCCAGACCGGGCCTGGTGTGAGTACGCAGTATTTT	CASSQTGPGVSTQYF
TRBV19	-	once	TRBJ1-5	TGTGCCAGTATGTTAAGACCCCTAAGCAATCAGCCCCAGCATTTT	CASMLRPLSNQPQHF
TRBV19	-	-	TRBJ1-5	TGTGCCAGTAGTCTCGTACAGGATCAGCCCCAGCATTTT	CASSLVQDQPQHF
TRBV7-9	TRBD1	-	TRBJ1-2	TGTGCCAGCAGCCTTCCCCGAGGGACAGCTAACTATGGCTACACCTTC	CASSLPRGTANYGYTF
TRBV14	-	-	TRBJ2-3	TGTGCCAGCAGCCCCCTTGGCGGGGGCCGGCCAAGCACAGATACGCAGTATTTT	CASSPLGGGRPSTDTQYF
TRBV5-1	-	-	TRBJ1-2	TGCGCCAGCAGCTTGGACCCACAACCCAGGGGAAACTATGGCTACACCTTC	CASSLDPQPRGNYGYTF
TRBV11-2	-	-	TRBJ2-5	TGTGCCAGCAGCTTAGCGGGGTTTGCTCAAGAGACCCAGTACTTC	CASSLAGFAQETQYF
TRBV6-6	-	-	TRBJ1-3	TGTGCCAGCAGTTCACATATGGACCTCTCTGGAAACACCATATATTTT	CASSSHMDLSGNTIYF
TRBV7-2	-	-	TRBJ2-5	TGTGCCAGCAGCTTAGTCGCTACAGGGAGAGAGACCCAGTACTTC	CASSLVATGRETQYF
TRBV9	-	-	TRBJ1-2	TGTGCCAGCAGCGTAGCAGGAGACGGCTATGGCTACACCTTC	CASSVAGDGYGYTF
TRBV11-1	TRBD1	medium-sized	TRBJ2-7	TGTGCCAGCAGCTATTCCACAGGGGCGCTCTCCTACGAGCAGTACTTC	CASSYSTGALSYEQYF
TRBV7-9	-	once	TRBJ1-3	TGTGCCAGCAGATCCCGTTCACAAACCTCTGGAAACACCATATATTTT	CASRSRSQTSGNTIYF
TRBV7-7	-	-	TRBJ2-5	TGTGCTAGCAGCACCCAGGACTCTCCGGGGACCCAGTACTTC	CASSTQDSPGTQYF
TRBV6-7	-	once	TRBJ1-2	TGTGCCAGCAGTTTAGCAGGATATGGCTACACCTTC	CASSLAGYGYTF
TRBV25-1	-	-	TRBJ2-3	TGTGCCAGCAGTGAATCGGGGTCAGCTGGGGATACGCAGTATTTT	CASSESGSAGDTQYF
TRBV27	-	-	TRBJ1-2	TGTGCCAGCAGTCGGACGGTTTCGCGACATGGCTACACCTTC	CASSRTVSRHGYTF
TRBV18	-	-	TRBJ2-7	TGTGCCAGCTCACGCACAGGATCCTACGAGCAGTACTTC	CASSRTGSYEQYF
TRBV7-2	-	-	TRBJ2-1	TGTGCCAGCAGCTTAGTTCGGGGGAATGAGCAGTTCTTC	CASSLVRGNEQFF
TRBV11-3	-	-	TRBJ2-2	TGTGCCAGCAGCCCACAAACAGGGCCCGGGGAGCTGTTTTTT	CASSPQTGPGELFF
TRBV7-9	-	-	TRBJ1-1	TGTGCCAGCAGCTTAGCGCAGAACACTGAAGCTTTCTTT	CASSLAQNTEAFF
TRBV18	TRBD1	-	TRBJ2-7	TGTGCCAGCTCACCGGGGACAGGGGAATACGAGCAGTACTTC	CASSPGTGEYEQYF
TRBV5-6	TRBD2	-	TRBJ2-3	TGTGCCAGCAGCCCCAGACTAGCGGGGGGATACACAGATACGCAGTATTTT	CASSPRLAGGYTDTQYF
TRBV19	-	few	TRBJ1-5	TGTGCCAGTAGAGGGAGACGGGTAAGCAATCAGCCCCAGCATTTT	CASRGRRVSNQPQHF
TRBV7-3	TRBD1	-	TRBJ2-3	TGTGCCAGCAGCCCCGGACAGGACACAGATACGCAGTATTTT	CASSPGQDTDTQYF
TRBV10-2	-	-	TRBJ1-5	TGCGCCAGCAGTGAAATGGAGTCACCCCAGCATTTT	CASSEMESPQHF
TRBV29-1	TRBD1	-	TRBJ2-2	TGCAGCGTTGTCTCAGGACAGGTCGGGGCCGACGTCCGGTTGAACACCGGGGAGCTGTTTTTT	CSVVSGQVGADVRLNTGELFF
TRBV4-1	-	-	TRBJ2-7	TGCGCCAGCAGCCCTGAACGGGGGCGCACCTACGAGCAGTACTTC	CASSPERGRTYEQYF
TRBV28	TRBD2	few	TRBJ2-7	TGTGCCAGCAGTTTCGAATTTAAACTAGCGGGGCCGAGCTCCTACGAGCAGTACTTC	CASSFEFKLAGPSSYEQYF
TRBV10-3	-	-	TRBJ1-6	TGTGCCATCAGTGATCAGGGCAGGAATAATTCACCCCTCCACTTT	CAISDQGRNNSPLHF
TRBV28	-	-	TRBJ2-1	TGTGCCAGCAGTTTAGGACTCTCCTACAATGAGCAGTTCTTC	CASSLGLSYNEQFF
TRBV9	-	-	TRBJ1-5	TGTGCCAGCAGCCCAAACAGAACTCACAGGGTTCGGAATCAGCCCCAGCATTTT	CASSPNRTHRVRNQPQHF
TRBV9	TRBD2	-	TRBJ2-3	TGTGCCAGCAGCGCCCCGGGGACTAGCGGGCGGACAGATACGCAGTATTTT	CASSAPGTSGRTDTQYF
TRBV11-2	-	-	TRBJ1-3	TGTGCCAGCAGCTTGAGAAACACCATATATTTT	CASSLRNTIYF
TRBV28	TRBD1	-	TRBJ2-1	TGTGCCAGCAGGAGTCGCCGGACAGGGGGAAAGAATGAGCAGTTCTTC	CASRSRRTGGKNEQFF
TRBV29-1	-	-	TRBJ1-2	TGCAGCGGGGACTATGGCTACACCTTC	CSGDYGYTF
TRBV5-4	TRBD1	-	TRBJ1-3	TGTGCCAGCAGCTCCCTAGACAGGGGTGGAAACACCATATATTTT	CASSSLDRGGNTIYF
TRBV5-4	TRBD2	-	TRBJ2-5	TGTGCCAGCAGCCTGAGAGCGGGGGCTCAAGAGACCCAGTACTTC	CASSLRAGAQETQYF
TRBV7-8	-	-	TRBJ1-3	TGTGCCAGCAGCTATGTCAGGGTGGGTTCTGGAAACACCATATATTTT	CASSYVRVGSGNTIYF
TRBV11-3	TRBD2	-	TRBJ2-3	TGTGCCAGCAGCTTGGGGGAGGGAGATACGCAGTATTTT	CASSLGEGDTQYF
TRBV7-3	-	-	TRBJ2-1	TGTGCCAGCAGCATACAGGGGGGGAATGAGCAGTTCTTC	CASSIQGGNEQFF
TRBV7-8	-	-	TRBJ2-1	TGTGCCAGCAGCGGGATTGGGCGGGGCGCATCCTACAATGAGCAGTTCTTC	CASSGIGRGASYNEQFF